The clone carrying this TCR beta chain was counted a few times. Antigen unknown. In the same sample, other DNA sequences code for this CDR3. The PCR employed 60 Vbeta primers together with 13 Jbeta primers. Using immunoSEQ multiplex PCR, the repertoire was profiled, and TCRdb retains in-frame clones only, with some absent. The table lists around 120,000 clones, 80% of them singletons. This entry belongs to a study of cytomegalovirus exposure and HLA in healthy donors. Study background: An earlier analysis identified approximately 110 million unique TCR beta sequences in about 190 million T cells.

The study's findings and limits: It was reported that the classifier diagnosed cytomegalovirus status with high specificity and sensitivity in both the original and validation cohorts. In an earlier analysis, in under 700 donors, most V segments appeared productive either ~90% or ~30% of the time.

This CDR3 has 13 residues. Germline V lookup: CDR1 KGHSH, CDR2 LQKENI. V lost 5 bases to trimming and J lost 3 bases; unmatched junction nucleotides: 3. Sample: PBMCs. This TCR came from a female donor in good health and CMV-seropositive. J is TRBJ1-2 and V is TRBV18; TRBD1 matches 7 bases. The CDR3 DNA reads TGTGCCAGCTCATTCCAGGGGGACTATGGCTACACCTTC. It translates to CASSFQGDYGYTF. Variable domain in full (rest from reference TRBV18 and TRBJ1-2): NAGVMQNPRHLVRRRGQEARLRCSPMKGHSHVYWYRQLPEEGLKFMVYLQKENIIDESGMPKERFSAEFPKEGPSILRIQQVVRGDSAAYFCASSFQGDYGYTFGSGTRLTVV.